Presented here are 30 T cell receptor beta chains from one specimen sequenced in a study of shared clonotypes between healthy human individuals. This table comes from immunoSEQ multiplex PCR, and its TCRdb copy is limited to in-frame clones, with some not included. This table has more than 2,000,000 clones, approximately 92% appearing once. The source material was naive CD4+ T cells sorted from blood. This sample's subset: CD45RA+ positively selected. The source of these receptors is a man younger than 30 in good health.

About this clone itself: Given a much more abundant clone one base away, this may be a read error. The genes are TRBV27 and TRBJ1-1; D not certain. The germline V gene encodes CDR1 MNHEY and CDR2 SMNVEV (reference sequence). This CDR3 spans 11 amino acids. Trimming left V 2 bases short and J 8 bases short, with 6 bases between. The CDR3 protein is CASSLGEEAFF. The CDR3 bases are TGTGCCAGCAGTTTAGGAGAGGAAGCTTTCTTT.

This chain links TRBV5-1 with TRBJ2-3, with TRBD1 as a possible D gene (6 bases). V lost 4 bases and J 4 bases, leaving 19 bases between the germline ends. Germline V CDR1 and CDR2: SGHRS, YFSETQ. The CDR3 totals 16 residues. CDR3 nucleotides: TGCGCCAGCAGCAGGGGGAGTGAGGGTGGCGCAGATACGCAGTATTTT. Its translation: CASSRGSEGGADTQYF.

Note on this clone: Other DNA sequences from this sample encode an identical CDR3 as well. The chain combines TRBV7-9 with TRBJ1-2; D may be TRBD1 (6 bases). V shed 2 bases and J shed 8 bases, with 9 bases lying between them. This CDR3 spans 12 amino acids. The germline CDR1 and CDR2 sequences are SEHNR and FQNEAQ (reference sequence). CDR3 sequence reads: CASSLSGVGYTF. CDR3 sequence (DNA): TGTGCCAGCAGCTTATCAGGGGTCGGCTACACCTTC.

The chain has TRBV2 and TRBJ2-7; TRBD2 might be the D (6 bases). CDR1 SNHLY and CDR2 FYNNEI come from the germline V gene. The CDR3 is 11 residues long. Trimming took 7 bases from V and 4 from J, leaving 8 bases between them. The CDR3 DNA follows: TGTGCCAGCATTCGGGAGTACGAGCAGTACTTC. Its translation is CASIREYEQYF.

The chain is built from TRBV2 and TRBJ1-5, with 12 bases lining up with TRBD1. Looked up from germline, CDR1 is SNHLY and CDR2 is FYNNEI. This CDR3 region has 16 residues. J was trimmed by 6 bases and V by 4 bases; bases with no gene match: 7. CDR3 loop: CASSAGTGGGGQPQHF. Written as DNA, the CDR3 is TGTGCCAGCAGTGCAGGGACAGGGGGCGGAGGTCAGCCCCAGCATTTT. Supplemented by reference TRBV2 and TRBJ1-5, the full variable domain reads EPEVTQTPSHQVTQMGQEVILRCVPISNHLYFYWYRQILGQKVEFLVSFYNNEISEKSEIFDDQFSVERPDGSNFTLKIRSTKLEDSAMYFCASSAGTGGGGQPQHFGDGTRLSIL.

The CDR3 DNA follows: TGTGCCAGTACCTCGGGCAGGGGGCCCAACAATGAGCAGTTCTTC. Protein product: CASTSGRGPNNEQFF. The V call is TRBV19, the J call TRBJ2-1; 8 bases are shared with TRBD1. J lost 5 bases, V lost 7 bases, and 10 bases had no gene match. The CDR3 runs to 15 residues. Germline V gene sequence: CDR1 LNHDA, CDR2 SQIVND (reference sequence).

In regard to this clone: The same CDR3 also results from other DNA sequences found in this sample. The chain is built from TRBV5-1 and TRBJ2-3, with 13 bases matching TRBD2. V dropped 7 bases and J dropped 0; count of bases not matched to a gene: 2. The CDR3 runs to 15 residues. Germline V CDR1 and CDR2: SGHRS, YFSETQ. DNA of the CDR3: TGCGCCAGCCGACTAGCGGGAGGTAGCACAGATACGCAGTATTTT. The encoded protein is CASRLAGGSTDTQYF.

This chain uses TRBV7-2 with TRBJ2-1, with 10 bases lining up with TRBD2. The CDR3 has 16 residues. The germline V gene encodes CDR1 SGHTA and CDR2 FQGNSA. The V and J ends lost 3 bases and 2 bases, in that order; junction bases with no gene match: 4. DNA for the CDR3: TGTGCCAGCAGCTTTGACCTAGCGGGGGCCTACAATGAGCAGTTCTTC. Its translation: CASSFDLAGAYNEQFF.

This chain links TRBV6-5 with TRBJ1-3; 9 nucleotides match TRBD1. CDR1 is MNHEY, CDR2 SVGAGI, per germline. This CDR3 is 15 amino acids long. Germline trimming cut 6 bases from V and 3 bases from J; bases unmatched to any gene: 6. CDR3 protein: CASSYRTGDGNTIYF. As DNA, the CDR3 is TGTGCCAGCAGCTACAGGACAGGGGATGGAAACACCATATATTTT.

This clone was picked up one time. V and J are TRBV5-1 and TRBJ2-1; D perhaps matches TRBD2 (7 bases). The germline CDR1 and CDR2 sequences are SGHRS and YFSETQ. This CDR3 contains 14 residues. The V gene lost 3 bases and the J gene lost 7 bases, with 14 bases spanning the gap. The CDR3 bases are TGCGCCAGCAGCTCGGGGGGCTCGGGGAATGAGCAGTTCTTC. The encoded protein is CASSSGGSGNEQFF.

In this sample, this clone turned up once. Since a much larger clone is just one base distant, this may be a read error. This chain joins TRBV13 and TRBJ2-5; no firm D call. The ends were cut back, 1 base at V and 5 bases at J, with 2 bases in the middle. Germline CDR1 PRHDT, CDR2 FYEKMQ (reference sequence). This CDR3 contains 11 residues. The CDR3 coding sequence is TGTGCCAGCAGCTTAGACGAGACCCAGTACTTC. Translated, it gives CASSLDETQYF. The whole variable domain, remainder taken from reference TRBV13 and TRBJ2-5, is AAGVIQSPRHLIKEKRETATLKCYPIPRHDTVYWYQQGPGQDPQFLISFYEKMQSDKGSIPDRFSAQQFSDYHSELNMSSLELGDSALYFCASSLDETQYFGPGTRLLVL.

The rearrangement uses TRBV11-2 and TRBJ2-5; 15 bases fit TRBD2. This CDR3 spans 20 amino acids. The V and J ends lost 0 bases and 4 bases, in that order; junction bases with no gene match: 12. The germline gives CDR1 SGHAT, CDR2 FQNNGV. This CDR3 is CASSLEFTWTSGGDGETQYF. The CDR3 DNA is TGTGCCAGCAGCTTAGAATTTACCTGGACTAGCGGGGGGGATGGAGAGACCCAGTACTTC.

The chain carries TRBV11-3 and TRBJ2-3; 7 nucleotides align to TRBD1. Germline V CDR1 and CDR2: SGHNT, YENEEA. This CDR3 has 14 amino acids. The V segment lost 0 bases and the J segment 11 bases; nucleotides outside the gene matches: 8. The DNA for the CDR3 is TGTGCCAGCAGCTTAGATCAGGGGCAGGGGGAGCAGTATTTT. It translates to CASSLDQGQGEQYF. The whole variable domain, remainder taken from reference TRBV11-3 and TRBJ2-3, is EAGVVQSPRYKIIEKKQPVAFWCNPISGHNTLYWYLQNLGQGPELLIRYENEEAVDDSQLPKDRFSAERLKGVDSTLKIQPAELGDSAVYLCASSLDQGQGEQYFGPGTRLTVL.

This clone was seen just once. Other DNA sequences in this sample translate to the same CDR3. This sequence joins TRBV6-6 and TRBJ1-2; weak D call: TRBD1 (5 bases). Trimming shortened V by 5 bases and J by 3 bases, and 7 bases separated the two germline ends. The CDR3 extends over 12 amino acids. Germline loops: CDR1 MNHNY, CDR2 SVGAGI (reference sequence). The CDR3 sequence is CASSQGDYGYTF. The CDR3 bases are TGTGCCAGCAGTCAGGGAGACTATGGCTACACCTTC.

CDR3 residues: CASSTHRGPSTDTQYF. The CDR3 DNA is TGTGCCAGTAGTACTCATCGGGGACCCAGCACAGATACGCAGTATTTT. The gene calls are TRBV19 and TRBJ2-3; D tentatively reads TRBD1 or TRBD2 (5 bases each). There are 16 residues in the CDR3. The ends were cut back, 4 bases at V and 0 bases at J, with 14 bases in the middle. Germline CDR1 reads LNHDA; CDR2 reads SQIVND (reference sequence).

V usage is TRBV30 and J usage is TRBJ1-2; 8 positions match TRBD1. V dropped 3 bases and J dropped 6; count of bases not matched to a gene: 6. CDR3 length: 13 amino acids. Per the germline V gene, CDR1 is GTSNPN and CDR2 is SVGIG (reference sequence). CDR3 DNA sequence: TGTGCCTGGAGGGGAACAGGGGGAGATGGCTACACCTTC. It is translated as CAWRGTGGDGYTF.

This chain uses TRBV30 with TRBJ2-1; 11 nucleotides align to TRBD2. The CDR3 contains 13 residues. Germline trimming cut 2 bases from V and 10 bases from J; bases unmatched to any gene: 4. Germline CDR1 is GTSNPN and CDR2 is SVGIG (reference sequence). The CDR3 DNA is TGTGCCTGGAGTATGCTAGCGGGAGGCGAGCAGTTCTTC. Residues: CAWSMLAGGEQFF.

The chain carries TRBV2 and TRBJ2-7; 11 nucleotides match TRBD2. The CDR3 extends over 16 amino acids. After removal of 6 bases from V and 3 bases from J, the junction contained 10 bases not matched to a gene. Germline V gives CDR1 SNHLY, CDR2 FYNNEI. CDR3 residues: CASRDEGLAVNYEQYF. The DNA for the CDR3 is TGTGCCAGCAGGGACGAGGGACTAGCGGTTAACTACGAGCAGTACTTC.

The chain is built from TRBV15 and TRBJ2-7; D gene uncertain. Between the trimmed V and J ends, which lost 0 bases and 0 bases, there was a span of 9 bases. The length of the CDR3 is 15 residues. Germline V lookup: CDR1 LNHNV, CDR2 YYDKDF (reference sequence). CDR3 amino acids: CATSRDHGFSYEQYF. In DNA form, the CDR3 reads TGTGCCACCAGCAGAGATCACGGTTTCTCCTACGAGCAGTACTTC.

The chain links TRBV10-3 to TRBJ2-2; D gene unclear. Per the germline V gene, CDR1 is ENHRY and CDR2 is SYGVKD. Trimming left V 4 bases short and J 6 bases short, with 6 bases between. This CDR3 has 12 residues. The CDR3 DNA reads as TGTGCCATCAGTGGGGTCCCCGGGGAGCTGTTTTTT. This encodes CAISGVPGELFF.

The gene calls are TRBV9 and TRBJ2-5, with D perhaps matching TRBD1 (6 bases). CDR3 length: 15 amino acids. V was pared by 5 bases and J by 5 bases, with 19 bases between. Germline CDR1 reads SGDLS; CDR2 reads YYNGEE. The CDR3 reads CASSVHTGKGETQYF. The CDR3 DNA is TGTGCCAGCAGTGTTCATACAGGGAAGGGGGAGACCCAGTACTTC.

The CDR3 is CASSRQDMGPYEQYF. The CDR3 DNA reads as TGTGCCAGCAGCAGACAGGACATGGGTCCCTACGAGCAGTACTTC. The chain employs TRBV6-1 and TRBJ2-7; a possible D gene is TRBD1 (6 bases). In germline, CDR1 is MNHNS, CDR2 SASEGT. The CDR3 is made up of 15 amino acids. Trimming removed 6 bases from V and 2 bases from J, with 17 bases in between.

The V call is TRBV6-1, the J call TRBJ2-1; no firm D call. This CDR3 comprises 11 residues. Per the germline V gene, CDR1 is MNHNS and CDR2 is SASEGT. V was cut by 5 bases and J by 16 bases, with 15 bases left in between. The CDR3 DNA follows: TGTGCCAGCAGTTACAACAGATTCCATTTCTTC. It translates to CASSYNRFHFF.

The chain employs TRBV6-5 and TRBJ1-2; weak D call: TRBD1 (6 bases). Germline V lookup: CDR1 MNHEY, CDR2 SVGAGI. This CDR3 contains 15 residues. With 2 bases removed from V and 1 base from J, the gap between germline ends came to 11 bases. As DNA, the CDR3 is TGTGCCAGCAGTTACGGCCGGGACAATAACTATGGCTACACCTTC. Its translation is CASSYGRDNNYGYTF.

The chain employs TRBV28 and TRBJ1-1, with D hard to call. V was clipped by 2 bases and J by 0 bases, with 4 bases between them. Germline V gives CDR1 MDHEN, CDR2 SYDVKM. CDR3 size: 13 residues. The CDR3 nucleotides read TGTGCCAGCAGTTTACCAGTGAACACTGAAGCTTTCTTT. This gives the protein CASSLPVNTEAFF.

A note on this clone: The same CDR3 is also encoded by other DNA sequences in this sample. V is TRBV5-1 and J is TRBJ2-5, with a weak D call TRBD1 (6 bases). Looked up from germline, CDR1 is SGHRS and CDR2 is YFSETQ. Trimming stripped 0 bases from V and 5 bases from J, with 11 bases between. The CDR3 contains 14 residues. The CDR3 reads CASSLVQGRETQYF. CDR3 coding DNA: TGCGCCAGCAGCTTGGTACAGGGCCGGGAGACCCAGTACTTC.

This clone was picked up one time. The chain carries TRBV11-2 and TRBJ2-7; no reliable D call. Germline loops: CDR1 SGHAT, CDR2 FQNNGV. The CDR3 has 12 residues. Trimming took 3 bases from V and 4 from J, leaving 7 bases between them. The CDR3 DNA sequence: TGTGCCAGCAGCTTTGATAGATACGAGCAGTACTTC. As protein: CASSFDRYEQYF.

The gene calls are TRBV10-3 and TRBJ2-1; D is unclear. Germline CDR1 ENHRY, CDR2 SYGVKD. Trimming left V 3 bases short and J 2 bases short, with 11 bases between. The CDR3 is made up of 15 amino acids. The CDR3, as DNA: TGTGCCATCAGTGATCGCGGTGACGCCTACAATGAGCAGTTCTTC. This codes for CAISDRGDAYNEQFF.

The CDR3 DNA reads as TGTGCCAGTAGTTCTATCTGGGGGGGCGCTTTCACCGGGGAGCTGTTTTTT. Translated, it gives CASSSIWGGAFTGELFF. The chain joins TRBV19 to TRBJ2-2, with D maybe TRBD2 (7 bases). The CDR3 runs to 17 residues. Germline V CDR1 and CDR2: LNHDA, SQIVND (reference sequence). Trimming stripped 5 bases from V and 4 bases from J, with 20 bases between.

This chain links TRBV19 with TRBJ1-3; no clear D. The CDR3 consists of 19 residues. Germline V gives CDR1 LNHDA, CDR2 SQIVND (reference sequence). Trimming took 5 bases from V and 2 from J, leaving 25 bases between them. This CDR3 reads CASSRTVRIDPHTGNTIYF. In DNA, the CDR3 is TGTGCCAGTAGTCGGACCGTTCGCATCGACCCTCATACTGGAAACACCATATATTTT.